Sequencing of this TCR beta chain was carried out in a study of blood T cell repertoires in COVID-19. At the level of the study: Spain, Italy and the United States supplied samples that represented acute and convalescent COVID-19.

In the original workflow: Scientists estimated how many nucleated cells there were by amplifying reference gene primers. Some clones are missing from TCRdb's copy, which holds only in-frame ones; the method was immunoSEQ multiplex PCR. V and J calls and clone size follow that table, whereas D and trimming were derived from the DNA. The sample lists around 110,000 clones, 70% to 85% seen once, with roughly 7.1% in the top ten. CDR3 length: 17 residues. V shed 0 bases, J shed 6 bases, and the junction held 8 bases outside the gene matches. The germline V gene has CDR1 LNHDA and CDR2 SQIVND (reference sequence). This clone was seen once.

The source material was peripheral blood. The V and J genes are TRBV19 and TRBJ2-1, with 10 bases aligning to TRBD2. The TCR sequence derives from a man in his 70s with active or convalescent COVID-19. The CDR3 DNA sequence: TGTGCCAGTAGTATAGAAGCGGGGGGGCTGGGAATCAATGAGCAGTTCTTC. Translating gives CASSIEAGGLGINEQFF.